These 28 T cell receptor beta chains were all obtained from the same sample, sequenced in a study of spatial heterogeneity in lung cancer. In TCRdb, the 5' RACE reads were re-called with MiXCR into one record per CDR3 protein. The table includes several thousand distinct CDR3 sequences, around 15% detected once. Study-level points and caveats: Tumor mutation counts were tracked by expanded intratumoral alpha and beta TCR counts.

Time point of the sample: sample taken at primary tumor resection. These TCRs' antigens remain unknown. Source: lung tumor tissue, taken at surgery. Every receptor here comes from a female donor with early-stage non-small cell lung cancer.

This clonotype is medium-sized (0.01 to 0.1%) in the sample. The J gene is TRBJ2-3, the V gene TRBV6-5, with 8 bases matching TRBD2. Losses at the gene ends were 5 bases for V and 2 bases for J; bases not matched to a gene: 6. CDR1 and CDR2 (germline): MNHEY, SVGAGI. This CDR3 region has 15 residues. This CDR3 reads CASSRRGVLTDTQYF. DNA for the CDR3: TGTGCCAGCAGTAGGCGGGGGGTTCTCACAGATACGCAGTATTTT.

By share of the sample, this clonotype is medium-sized (0.01 to 0.1%). The chain uses TRBV9 and TRBJ1-6; maybe TRBD1 (5 bases). V lost 2 bases and J lost 2, with 8 bases in between. Per the germline V gene, CDR1 is SGDLS and CDR2 is YYNGEE. The CDR3 runs to 15 residues. CDR3 in DNA: TGTGCCAGCAGCGTCCAGGGCGCCTATAATTCACCCCTCCACTTT. As protein: CASSVQGAYNSPLHF.

By its share, this clonotype is medium-sized. The chain carries TRBV18 and TRBJ1-2; D is unresolved. The CDR3 totals 15 residues. Deletions cut 0 bases from V and 2 bases from J, with 10 bases between. Germline loops: CDR1 KGHSH, CDR2 LQKENI. The CDR3, as DNA: TGTGCCAGCTCACCACCAGGGAGAGGCAACTATGGCTACACCTTC. Translating gives CASSPPGRGNYGYTF.

This clonotype is termed medium-sized (0.01 to 0.1%). The V and J genes are TRBV20-1 and TRBJ1-1; D may be TRBD1 (6 bases). The germline V and J ends were trimmed by 7 bases and 2 bases, with 17 bases remaining between them. Germline V gives CDR1 DFQATT, CDR2 SNEGSKA (reference sequence). The CDR3 loop spans 14 amino acids. The CDR3 reads CSGKGPGANTEAFF. CDR3 in DNA: TGCAGTGGTAAAGGGCCGGGGGCAAACACTGAAGCTTTCTTT.

In its sample, this clonotype was seen many times. V is TRBV18 and J is TRBJ2-5; no firm D call. The CDR3 contains 15 residues. Per the germline V gene, CDR1 is KGHSH and CDR2 is LQKENI. The ends were cut back, 1 base at V and 4 bases at J, with 13 bases in the middle. The CDR3 nucleotides read TGTGCCAGCTCACCACGCTCGGTGCCGGGAGAGACCCAGTACTTC. It codes for CASSPRSVPGETQYF.

The rearrangement joins TRBV5-1 to TRBJ2-7, with D possibly being TRBD2 (7 bases). Germline-derived CDR1 and CDR2 are SGHRS and YFSETQ. The ends were cut back, 0 bases at V and 6 bases at J, with 13 bases in the middle. The CDR3 is 14 amino acids. In DNA, the CDR3 is TGCGCCAGCAGCTTGGGAGGACTAGGGGGCGAGCAGTACTTC. The encoded protein is CASSLGGLGGEQYF.

This clonotype is medium-sized by share. The gene calls are TRBV6-2 or TRBV6-3 and TRBJ1-1; 8 bases map to TRBD1. The CDR3 runs 15 residues. With V trimmed by 0 bases and J by 6 bases, 6 bases remained unmatched. Per the germline V gene, CDR1 is MNHEY and CDR2 is SVGEGT. CDR3 sequence: CASSYSTPRGPEAFF. The CDR3 DNA reads as TGTGCCAGCAGTTACTCGACACCCAGGGGGCCTGAAGCTTTCTTT.

In its sample, this clonotype ranks as medium-sized. The chain couples TRBV29-1 to TRBJ1-2; D is unresolved. Trimming stripped 5 bases from V and 0 bases from J, with 16 bases between. Germline V gene lookup returns CDR1 SQVTM and CDR2 ANQGSEA. The CDR3 covers 15 residues. The CDR3 nucleotides are TGCAGCGTTTGGGAACGACATGGAGCTAACTATGGCTACACCTTC. Amino acids: CSVWERHGANYGYTF.

This clonotype was picked up many times. This chain connects TRBV7-3 to TRBJ2-1; 7 bases are a match to TRBD2. The length of the CDR3 is 13 residues. Germline V gives CDR1 SGHTA, CDR2 FQGTGA. J gave up 4 bases and V 5 bases, and 2 bases lay outside the gene matches. CDR3 protein: CASSQRGYNEQFF. CDR3 bases: TGTGCCAGCAGCCAGCGGGGTTACAATGAGCAGTTCTTC.

Judged by abundance, this clonotype is medium-sized. This chain joins TRBV7-8 and TRBJ1-1; D remains ambiguous. V was clipped by 5 bases and J by 9 bases, with 10 bases between them. This CDR3 has 11 amino acids. The V gene's germline CDR1 is SGHVS and CDR2 FQNEAQ. This CDR3 reads CASSLQAQAFF. Written as DNA, the CDR3 is TGTGCCAGCAGCCTCCAGGCCCAAGCTTTCTTT.

This clonotype counts as medium-sized. The chain employs TRBV6-5 and TRBJ2-7; 7 bases align to TRBD2. The CDR3 runs 12 residues. The germline V gene encodes CDR1 MNHEY and CDR2 SVGAGI. V was pared by 10 bases and J by 6 bases, with 9 bases of the junction left unmatched. The CDR3 is CATERGTGEQYF. The CDR3 coding sequence is TGTGCCACAGAGCGGGGAACGGGCGAGCAGTACTTC.

This clonotype has at least ten counts. The V and J genes are TRBV13 and TRBJ1-1; the match to TRBD1 covers 8 bases. The CDR3 contains 15 residues. The V and J ends lost 5 bases and 5 bases, in that order; junction bases with no gene match: 10. The germline CDR1 and CDR2 sequences are PRHDT and FYEKMQ (reference sequence). This CDR3 is CASSARTGRATEAFF. The DNA of the CDR3 is TGTGCCAGCAGCGCGAGGACAGGGAGAGCTACTGAAGCTTTCTTT. Drawing the rest from reference TRBV13 and TRBJ1-1, the complete variable domain is AAGVIQSPRHLIKEKRETATLKCYPIPRHDTVYWYQQGPGQDPQFLISFYEKMQSDKGSIPDRFSAQQFSDYHSELNMSSLELGDSALYFCASSARTGRATEAFFGQGTRLTVV.

By sample fraction, this clonotype is medium-sized. V and J are TRBV6-5 and TRBJ2-5; no clear D gene. The CDR3 is made up of 14 amino acids. CDR1 MNHEY and CDR2 SVGAGI come from the germline V gene. The V and J ends lost 0 bases and 5 bases respectively, with 10 bases between them. CDR3 region: CASSYSTQTETQYF. DNA of the CDR3: TGTGCCAGCAGTTACTCAACCCAGACGGAGACCCAGTACTTC.

This chain uses TRBV5-1 with TRBJ1-1; the match to TRBD1 covers 9 bases. CDR1 and CDR2 from the germline V gene are SGHRS and YFSETQ. The CDR3 has 15 amino acids. V was clipped by 4 bases and J by 5 bases; unmatched bases: 9. The CDR3 DNA reads as TGCGCCAGCAGCACTCTACAGGGGGCTGGGACTGAAGCTTTCTTT. Its translation: CASSTLQGAGTEAFF.

In its sample, this clonotype is medium-sized. This chain connects TRBV29-1 to TRBJ1-2, with no clear D. The CDR3 is 13 residues long. CDR1 is SQVTM and CDR2 is ANQGSEA in the germline V gene. V dropped 4 bases and J dropped 0 bases, with 9 bases sitting between them. The CDR3 region has the DNA TGCAGCGTTGCGGCGGAAGCTAACTATGGCTACACCTTC. Translation gives CSVAAEANYGYTF.

This clonotype was seen at least ten times. V is TRBV5-1 and J is TRBJ1-2; TRBD1 aligns across 10 bases. This CDR3 is built from 14 residues. Germline V gene sequence: CDR1 SGHRS, CDR2 YFSETQ. V trimming: 4 bases; J trimming: 8 bases; junction bases outside the gene matches: 8. The CDR3, as DNA: TGCGCCAGCAGCCTGGGACAGGGGATTGGGGGCTACACCTTC. Residues: CASSLGQGIGGYTF. The full variable domain, rest sourced from reference TRBV5-1 and TRBJ1-2, is KAGVTQTPRYLIKTRGQQVTLSCSPISGHRSVSWYQQTPGQGLQFLFEYFSETQRNKGNFPGRFSGRQFSNSRSEMNVSTLELGDSALYLCASSLGQGIGGYTFGSGTRLTVV.

The chain links TRBV10-2 to TRBJ2-5, with 12 bases lining up with TRBD2. Germline-derived CDR1 and CDR2 are WSHSY and SAAADI. Losses at the gene ends were 7 bases for V and 3 bases for J; bases not matched to a gene: 3. The CDR3 runs to 14 residues. For the CDR3, the DNA is TGCGCCAGCACCCGACTAGCGGGGGAAGAGACCCAGTACTTC. Its translation: CASTRLAGEETQYF.

This clonotype was seen repeatedly, ten times or more. V is TRBV10-3 and J is TRBJ2-7; weak D call: TRBD1 (6 bases). Germline CDR1 is ENHRY and CDR2 is SYGVKD. V was cut by 10 bases and J by 7 bases, with 14 bases left in between. The CDR3 is 11 amino acids. The CDR3 region has the DNA TGTGCCACCCGGGACACTTTGGAGCAGTACTTC. Its protein is CATRDTLEQYF.

This clonotype was observed a handful of times. The V and J genes are TRBV28 and TRBJ2-1; maybe TRBD2 (5 bases). There are 16 residues in the CDR3. V was cut by 7 bases and J by 0 bases, with 16 bases left in between. Germline V gives CDR1 MDHEN, CDR2 SYDVKM. This chain's CDR3 is CASTLIGGSSYNEQFF. For the CDR3, the DNA is TGTGCCAGCACCTTGATCGGAGGCAGCTCCTACAATGAGCAGTTCTTC.

The genes are TRBV12-3 or TRBV12-4 and TRBJ1-1; D is uncertain. Trimming took off 4 bases at V and 1 base at J, with 13 bases between the two ends. The CDR3 length is 15 residues. The CDR3 region is CASSSRTARNTEAFF. The CDR3 region has the DNA TGTGCCAGCAGTTCCCGGACGGCCCGGAACACTGAAGCTTTCTTT.

This clonotype was found many times. The J gene is TRBJ2-3, the V gene TRBV12-3 or TRBV12-4; either TRBD1 or TRBD2 may supply D (5 bases each). The V gene lost 1 base and the J gene lost 5 bases, with 13 bases spanning the gap. CDR3 length: 15 amino acids. The CDR3 coding sequence is TGTGCCAGCAGTTTAGGCGCAGGGAGTGGAGATACGCAGTATTTT. This codes for CASSLGAGSGDTQYF.

At least ten counts were recorded for this clonotype. The rearrangement links TRBV19 to TRBJ2-5; maybe TRBD2 (5 bases). Germline assignment: CDR1 LNHDA and CDR2 SQIVND (reference sequence). The CDR3 is 11 amino acids. Trimming removed 6 bases from V and 7 bases from J, with 9 bases in between. The DNA of the CDR3 is TGTGCCAGTAGAGGGAGAAGGACCCAGTACTTC. Encoded protein: CASRGRRTQYF.

This clonotype was counted many times. The chain employs TRBV10-2 and TRBJ2-5; tentative D call: TRBD2 (6 bases). The CDR3 extends over 14 amino acids. With 5 bases removed from V and 1 base from J, the gap between germline ends came to 11 bases. The germline gives CDR1 WSHSY, CDR2 SAAADI. The CDR3 DNA sequence: TGCGCCAGCAGTTTCGGAGGGATCCAAGAGACCCAGTACTTC. Its translation is CASSFGGIQETQYF.

The rearrangement joins TRBV4-3 to TRBJ2-3; D is ambiguous. Trimming took 4 bases from V and 9 from J, leaving 14 bases between them. The germline V gene encodes CDR1 LGHNA and CDR2 YSLEER. The CDR3 is made up of 13 amino acids. The DNA of the CDR3 is TGCGCCAGCAGCCGAAGAGCGCGAGAAACGCAGTATTTT. Residues: CASSRRARETQYF.

This clonotype is deemed medium-sized. The chain links TRBV20-1 to TRBJ1-1, with 7 bases lining up with TRBD1. Germline V lookup: CDR1 DFQATT, CDR2 SNEGSKA (reference sequence). The CDR3 extends over 13 amino acids. V dropped 5 bases and J dropped 7; count of bases not matched to a gene: 10. CDR3 DNA sequence: TGCAGTGCTGGAGGCGACAGGGAAGATGAAGCTTTCTTT. Protein: CSAGGDREDEAFF.

This clonotype appeared once. The CDR3 nucleotides read TGTGCCAGCAGCCGGGATAGCAATCAGCCCCAGCATTTT. It translates to CASSRDSNQPQHF. The chain combines TRBV6-5 with TRBJ1-5, with D unclear. The CDR3 contains 13 residues. V gave up 6 bases and J gave up 0 bases, with 6 bases separating them. CDR1 and CDR2 (germline): MNHEY, SVGAGI.

The chain has TRBV2 and TRBJ2-3, with 7 positions matching TRBD1. V lost 5 bases, J lost 2 bases, and 10 bases stayed unmatched. The CDR3 is 16 amino acids. CDR1 SNHLY and CDR2 FYNNEI come from the germline V gene. CDR3 loop: CASSNPGQLYTDTQYF. CDR3 DNA: TGTGCCAGCAGTAATCCGGGACAGCTTTACACAGATACGCAGTATTTT.

This clonotype has just a few counts. The rearrangement uses TRBV30 and TRBJ2-3; D gene ambiguous. CDR3 length equals 11 residues. CDR1 and CDR2 from the germline V gene are GTSNPN and SVGIG (reference sequence). The V end lost 2 bases, the J end lost 9 bases, and 9 bases lay between the germline ends. The CDR3 reads CAWSSAGTQYF. The CDR3 coding sequence is TGTGCCTGGAGTAGTGCCGGAACGCAGTATTTT.